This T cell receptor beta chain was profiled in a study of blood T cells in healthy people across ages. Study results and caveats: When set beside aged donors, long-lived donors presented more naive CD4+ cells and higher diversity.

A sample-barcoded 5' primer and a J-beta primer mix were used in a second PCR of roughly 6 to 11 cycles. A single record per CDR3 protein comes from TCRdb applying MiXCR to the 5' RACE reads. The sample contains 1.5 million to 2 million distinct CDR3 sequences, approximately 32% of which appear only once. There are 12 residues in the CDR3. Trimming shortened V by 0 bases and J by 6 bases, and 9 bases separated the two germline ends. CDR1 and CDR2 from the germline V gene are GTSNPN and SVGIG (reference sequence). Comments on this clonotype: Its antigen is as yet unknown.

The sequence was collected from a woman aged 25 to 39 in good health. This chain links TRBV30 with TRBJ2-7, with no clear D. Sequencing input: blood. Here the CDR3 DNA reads TGTGCCTGGAGTGTTAGTCTGGCCGAGCAGTACTTC. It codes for CAWSVSLAEQYF.